The present entry profiles one T cell receptor beta chain with its context. What it recognizes is unknown. The entry originates in a study of T-cell memory formation after mild COVID-19. Whole-study results and caveats: CD4+ contracting clones were found mainly in CM and EM, and CD8+ ones in EMRA. Second-wave clones reaching peak frequency on day 37 lacked confirmed SARS-CoV-2 specificity. There were some responding clones in pre-infection memory, which suggested that cross-reactive memory had joined.

The authors produced TCR alpha and TCR beta cDNA libraries with sample barcodes and UMIs by 5'RACE using constant-segment primers. TCRdb analysed the 5' RACE reads with MiXCR anew, one entry per CDR3 protein. The sample yields about 430,000 distinct CDR3 sequences, 20% to 25% seen once. J lost 0 bases, V lost 2 bases, and 9 bases had no gene match. Germline CDR1 is DFQATT and CDR2 is SNEGSKA (reference sequence). The CDR3 consists of 17 residues. The sequenced sample was PBMCs or a T cell subset sorted from them (not recorded which). This chain uses TRBV20-1 with TRBJ2-3; 9 bases agree with TRBD2. This sequence was found in an adult woman who had mild COVID-19 (a few samples of this study predate the infection). Cell type and time point are not known. In DNA, the CDR3 is TGCAGTGCTAGACGGGGGGCTAGCGGGACGAGCACAGATACGCAGTATTTT. It specifies CSARRGASGTSTDTQYF.